Following are 2 T cell receptor beta chains from one sample sequenced in a study of T-cell reconstitution after alpha-beta-depleted transplantation in children. Whole-study findings and limits: At one year after transplant, newly produced T cells mostly accounted for T-cell counts and diversity.

Antigens of these TCRs are unknown. Unique molecular identifiers were incorporated into the prepared TCRbeta library. TCRdb re-analysed the PCR reads in MiXCR, keeping a single row per CDR3 protein. The sample includes about 300,000 distinct CDR3 sequences, over 7.5% of them seen just once. The sample consisted of peripheral blood, taken 360 days after TCRalphabeta/CD19-depleted stem cell transplant. These receptors all come from a female patient aged 2-9 years who had a stem cell transplant for Fanconi anemia, so the T cells may come from the graft donor.

V is TRBV5-1 and J is TRBJ2-5; TRBD2 agrees at 15 bases. There are 20 residues in the CDR3. The V gene's germline CDR1 is SGHRS and CDR2 YFSETQ. The V and J ends lost 1 base and 5 bases, in that order; junction bases with no gene match: 15. The CDR3 DNA sequence: TGCGCCAGCAGCTTGACTCTCCCCGGACTAGCGGGAGGGCCTACTGAGACCCAGTACTTC. It encodes CASSLTLPGLAGGPTETQYF.

This clonotype has a count of ten or more. The genes are TRBV21-1 and TRBJ2-1. TRBV21-1 is a pseudogene segment. The CDR3 consists of 13 residues. Written as DNA, the CDR3 is TGTGCCAGCAGCAAACCTCGAGAAAATGAGCAGTTCTTC. It encodes CASSKPRENEQFF.